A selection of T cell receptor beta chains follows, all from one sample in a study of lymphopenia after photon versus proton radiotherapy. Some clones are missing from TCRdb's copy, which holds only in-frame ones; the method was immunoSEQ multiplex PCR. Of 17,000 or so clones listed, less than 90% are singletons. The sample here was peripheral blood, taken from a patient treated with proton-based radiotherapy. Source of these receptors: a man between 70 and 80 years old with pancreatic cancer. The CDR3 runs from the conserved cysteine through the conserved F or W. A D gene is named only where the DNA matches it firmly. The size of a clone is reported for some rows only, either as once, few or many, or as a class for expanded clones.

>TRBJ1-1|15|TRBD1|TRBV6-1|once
TGTGCCAGCAGTGCGGGACAGGGGGCGTCCACTGAAGCTTTCTTT
CASSAGQGASTEAFF
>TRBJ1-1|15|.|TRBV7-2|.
TGTGCCAGCAGCTTCTATAAACAGGGAGTAACTGAAGCTTTCTTT
CASSFYKQGVTEAFF
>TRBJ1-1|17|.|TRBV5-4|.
TGTGCCAGCAGCTTTGGGCAGGGCTTGTCCCCAAACACTGAAGCTTTCTTT
CASSFGQGLSPNTEAFF
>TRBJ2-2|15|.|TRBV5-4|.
TGTGCCAGCAGCCCACAGGGTTCGAACACCGGGGAGCTGTTTTTT
CASSPQGSNTGELFF
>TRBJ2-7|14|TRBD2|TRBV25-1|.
TGTGCCAGCAGGTCTAGCGGGAGCTCCTACGAGCAGTACTTC
CASRSSGSSYEQYF
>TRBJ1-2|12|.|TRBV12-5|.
TGTGCTAGTGGTTTATATAACTATGGCTACACCTTC
CASGLYNYGYTF
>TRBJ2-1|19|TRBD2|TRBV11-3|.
TGTGCCAGCAGCGCCGGGACTAGCGGGACTCTTAGCTCCTACAATGAGCAGTTCTTC
CASSAGTSGTLSSYNEQFF
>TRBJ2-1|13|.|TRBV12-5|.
TGTGCTAGTGGTTTGGTACGAACCGATGAGCAGTTCTTC
CASGLVRTDEQFF
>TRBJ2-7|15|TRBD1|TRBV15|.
TGTGCCACCAGCAGAAGGGCACAGGGGGTCTACGAGCAGTACTTC
CATSRRAQGVYEQYF
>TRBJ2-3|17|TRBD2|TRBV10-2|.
TGCGCCAGCAGTGAGTCGGGGACTAGCGGGAACACAGATACGCAGTATTTT
CASSESGTSGNTDTQYF
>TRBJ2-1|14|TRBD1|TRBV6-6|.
TGTGCCAGCAGTTACGGGACAGGGTTAAATGAGCAGTTCTTC
CASSYGTGLNEQFF
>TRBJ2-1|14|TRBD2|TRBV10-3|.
TGTGCCATCAGCGGGGGGAGCTCCTACAATGAGCAGTTCTTC
CAISGGSSYNEQFF
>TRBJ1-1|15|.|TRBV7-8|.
TGTGCCAGCAGCTCCTCCGGGGGAGGGAACACTGAAGCTTTCTTT
CASSSSGGGNTEAFF
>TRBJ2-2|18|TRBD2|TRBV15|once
TGTGCCACCAGCAGAGATAGGGAGGGCGGGGTAAACACCGGGGAGCTGTTTTTT
CATSRDREGGVNTGELFF
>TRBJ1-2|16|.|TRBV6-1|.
TGTGCCAGCAGTGAAGACTACAGTGCCGCTAACTATGGCTACACCTTC
CASSEDYSAANYGYTF
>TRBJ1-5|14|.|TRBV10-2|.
TGCGCCAGCAGGAAAGGTAATAGCAATCAGCCCCAGCATTTT
CASRKGNSNQPQHF